The 17 T cell receptor beta chains in this list originate from one sample, sequenced in a study of T cell clusters in autoimmune cytopenias. Tens of thousands of genome equivalents of blood DNA were amplified for TRB. One tube held mixed TRB-A and TRB-B primer pools for touch-down PCR. TCRdb re-called the multiplex PCR reads; every CDR3 protein appears as one record, without DNA. This table lists thousands of distinct CDR3 sequences. Sequences were obtained from peripheral blood. These receptors were obtained from a human donor with an autoimmune cytopenia or autoimmune hepatitis (not recorded which).

The chain has TRBV24-1 and TRBJ2-1; lacking DNA, the TRBD1 call made by TCRdb goes unchecked. This CDR3 contains 13 residues. Germline CDR1 and CDR2: KGHDR and SFDVKD. This chain's CDR3 is CATSDFRGWEQFF.

This chain's CDR3 is CASSRDFPTDTQYF. The chain is built from TRBV18 and TRBJ2-3; TCRdb's D call of TRBD2 is untestable without DNA. CDR1 KGHSH and CDR2 LQKENI come from the germline V gene. This CDR3 spans 14 amino acids.

V and J are TRBV6-1 and TRBJ1-5; as DNA is missing, the TRBD1 call by TCRdb cannot be tested. The CDR3 loop spans 15 amino acids. Germline CDR1 and CDR2: MNHNS and SASEGT. CDR3 residues: CASRESGASNQPQHF.

The V and J genes are TRBV6-2 or TRBV6-3 and TRBJ2-1; the D call from TCRdb, TRBD2, cannot be confirmed without DNA. The CDR3 has 14 amino acids. Germline-derived CDR1 and CDR2 are MNHEY and SVGEGT. CDR3 protein: CASRRTSDYNEQFF.

This clonotype registers medium-sized (0.01 to 0.1%) by frequency. V is TRBV30 and J is TRBJ2-5; absent DNA, TCRdb's TRBD2 call cannot be checked. The CDR3 is 14 amino acids. Germline V gene sequence: CDR1 GTSNPN, CDR2 SVGIG (reference sequence). The CDR3 is CAWSPTSGQETQYF.

The chain links TRBV6-1 to TRBJ2-1; TCRdb selects TRBD1, and the lack of DNA leaves this call unchecked. Germline V gene lookup returns CDR1 MNHNS and CDR2 SASEGT. The CDR3 is made up of 15 amino acids. CDR3: CASSDGDSLNEGQFF.

This clonotype is labeled medium-sized (0.01 to 0.1%) based on frequency. The chain combines TRBV12-3 or TRBV12-4 with TRBJ2-2. This CDR3 region has 14 residues. CDR3 amino acids: CASSFFGSIGELFF.

This clonotype registers medium-sized by frequency. This sequence joins TRBV27 and TRBJ2-6. The CDR3 totals 15 residues. Germline CDR1 reads MNHEY; CDR2 reads SMNVEV (reference sequence). The CDR3 here is CASKKWGLGANVLTF.

This clonotype is deemed medium-sized by its frequency. The CDR3 is CASSGGSSYNEQFF. The rearrangement joins TRBV6-5 to TRBJ2-1; the D call from TCRdb, TRBD1, cannot be confirmed without DNA. Germline CDR1 is MNHEY and CDR2 is SVGAGI. CDR3 size: 14 residues.

V is TRBV20-1 and J is TRBJ1-2; absent DNA, TCRdb's TRBD1 call cannot be checked. CDR1 DFQATT and CDR2 SNEGSKA come from the germline V gene (reference sequence). The CDR3 length is 15 residues. CDR3 amino acids: CSASQRGAGNYGYTF.

J is TRBJ1-1 and V is TRBV19; as DNA is missing, the TRBD1 call by TCRdb cannot be tested. Germline CDR1 and CDR2: LNHDA and SQIVND (reference sequence). The CDR3 extends over 14 amino acids. The CDR3 is CASSGTAMNTEAFF.

This clonotype is called medium-sized (0.01 to 0.1%) based on its frequency. This chain links TRBV29-1 with TRBJ2-7; the TRBD1 assignment by TCRdb is unverifiable without DNA. CDR3 size: 11 residues. Looked up from germline, CDR1 is SQVTM and CDR2 is ANQGSEA. CDR3 residues: CSGRDTYEQYF.

Judged by frequency, this clonotype is medium-sized (0.01 to 0.1%). The chain combines TRBV18 with TRBJ2-5. The CDR3 is 14 residues long. Germline-derived CDR1 and CDR2 are KGHSH and LQKENI. The CDR3 sequence: CASSPRDWEETQYF. The full variable domain, with the rest looked up from reference TRBV18 and TRBJ2-5, is NAGVMQNPRHLVRRRGQEARLRCSPMKGHSHVYWYRQLPEEGLKFMVYLQKENIIDESGMPKERFSAEFPKEGPSILRIQQVVRGDSAAYFCASSPRDWEETQYFGPGTRLLVL.

The genes are TRBV27 and TRBJ2-1; TCRdb proposes TRBD2, but this gene call is untestable without DNA. This CDR3 has 15 amino acids. Per the germline V gene, CDR1 is MNHEY and CDR2 is SMNVEV (reference sequence). The CDR3: CASSSLAGGLNEQFF.

The V and J genes are TRBV18 and TRBJ2-5; TCRdb outputs TRBD2, but without DNA this stays unchecked. The CDR3 loop spans 15 amino acids. Germline CDR1 and CDR2: KGHSH and LQKENI. CDR3 sequence: CASSPPSGIGETQYF.

This chain uses TRBV20-1 with TRBJ2-7; without DNA, the TCRdb call of TRBD1 cannot be checked. Germline CDR1 reads DFQATT; CDR2 reads SNEGSKA (reference sequence). This CDR3 spans 17 amino acids. CDR3 residues: CSARGPGEGTGGYEQYF.

According to its frequency, this clonotype is medium-sized. V usage is TRBV6-5 and J usage is TRBJ1-5; with no DNA, the TCRdb D assignment of TRBD1 cannot be verified. The germline V gene encodes CDR1 MNHEY and CDR2 SVGAGI. This CDR3 comprises 14 residues. CDR3 amino acids: CASSTGPFNQPQHF.